The 30 T cell receptor beta chains in this list originate from one sample, sequenced in a study of blood T cell repertoires in COVID-19. TCRdb's copy holds only in-frame clones and misses some; the assay was immunoSEQ multiplex PCR. The table shows nearly 110,000 clones, with about four fifths occurring only once. The specimen sequenced was peripheral blood. All receptors derive from an older man with acute or convalescent COVID-19.

This clone was observed a few times. As the CDR3 is not closed by the conserved phenylalanine or tryptophan, this likely results from a read error. Because the CDR3's place on the DNA is in doubt, the DNA is left out and the CDR3 is given as listed by TCRdb. The chain uses TRBV21-1 and TRBJ1-1. TRBV21-1 is shown as a pseudogene. The CDR3 totals 9 residues, both ends included. The CDR3 spells CASSKGGNV.

The rearrangement links TRBV5-1 to TRBJ2-5; a weak D match, TRBD1 (5 bases). V was shortened by 2 bases and J by 1 base, with 12 bases between the two germline ends. Germline V gene lookup returns CDR1 SGHRS and CDR2 YFSETQ. This CDR3 has 15 residues. CDR3: CASSLLQGIQETQYF. CDR3 DNA: TGCGCCAGCAGCTTACTTCAGGGTATCCAAGAGACCCAGTACTTC.

The CDR3 DNA reads as TGTGCCAGCAGGGCTTTAGCGGGAACCACAGATACGCAGTATTTT. This sequence encodes CASRALAGTTDTQYF. J is TRBJ2-3 and V is TRBV6-5; TRBD2 agrees at 8 bases. Germline V gene lookup returns CDR1 MNHEY and CDR2 SVGAGI. Germline trimming cut 6 bases from V and 2 bases from J; bases unmatched to any gene: 7. This CDR3 spans 15 amino acids.

The chain joins TRBV7-3 to TRBJ1-5, with D maybe TRBD1 (5 bases). This CDR3 comprises 12 residues. With 5 bases removed from V and 11 bases from J, the gap between germline ends came to 13 bases. Germline CDR1 reads SGHTA; CDR2 reads FQGTGA. The CDR3 nucleotides are TGTGCCAGCAGCCCCCGGGGGGGAGCCCAGCATTTT. Translated, it gives CASSPRGGAQHF.

This chain connects TRBV19 to TRBJ1-5; no reliable D call. CDR1 is LNHDA and CDR2 is SQIVND in the germline V gene (reference sequence). With 3 bases removed from V and 2 bases from J, the gap between germline ends came to 8 bases. This CDR3 is 14 amino acids long. The CDR3 bases are TGTGCCAGTAGTATTACGAGGGGCAATCAGCCCCAGCATTTT. Protein product: CASSITRGNQPQHF.

The chain joins TRBV12-3 or TRBV12-4 to TRBJ1-1; D unresolved. This CDR3 region has 12 residues. V was clipped by 5 bases and J by 11 bases, with 15 bases between them. The CDR3 here is CASSLLGGYAFF. Here the CDR3 DNA reads TGTGCCAGCAGTCTCCTGGGAGGGTATGCTTTCTTT.

V usage is TRBV21-1 and J usage is TRBJ1-5; TRBD1, as called in the table, went unchecked against the DNA. TRBV21-1 is a documented pseudogene. CDR3 length: 17 residues. CDR3 in amino acids: CASSKGDRDRGNQPQHF. In DNA form, the CDR3 reads TGTGCCAGCAGCAAAGGCGACCGGGACAGGGGAAATCAGCCCCAGCATTTT.

The genes are TRBV4-3 and TRBJ1-4; a weak D match, TRBD1 (5 bases). The germline CDR1 and CDR2 sequences are LGHNA and YSLEER. The CDR3 is 18 residues long. V was clipped by 3 bases and J by 4 bases, with 21 bases between them. The CDR3 protein is CASSQDSGGGAGNEKLFF. As DNA, the CDR3 is TGCGCCAGCAGCCAGGACTCCGGGGGAGGGGCGGGTAATGAAAAACTGTTTTTT.

V and J are TRBV7-2 and TRBJ2-7, with D possibly being TRBD2 (6 bases). Germline CDR1 SGHTA, CDR2 FQGNSA. V shed 4 bases and J shed 3 bases, with 16 bases lying between them. The CDR3 sequence is 15 residues long. CDR3 in amino acids: CASSSQGAGSYEQYF. CDR3 DNA: TGTGCCAGCAGCTCCCAAGGGGCGGGGAGCTACGAGCAGTACTTC. Filled out from reference TRBV7-2 and TRBJ2-7, the complete variable domain reads GAGVSQSPSNKVTEKGKDVELRCDPISGHTALYWYRQSLGQGLEFLIYFQGNSAPDKSGLPSDRFSAERTGGSVSTLTIQRTQQEDSAVYLCASSSQGAGSYEQYFGPGTRLTVT.

The chain is built from TRBV3-1 (or the pseudogene TRBV3-2) and TRBJ1-1; maybe TRBD1 (6 bases). V was pared by 3 bases and J by 3 bases, with 8 bases between. CDR3 length: 13 residues. CDR1 is LGHDT and CDR2 is YNNKEL in the germline V gene (reference sequence). CDR3 amino acids: CASSHQGHTEAFF. CDR3 DNA sequence: TGTGCCAGCAGCCATCAGGGGCACACTGAAGCTTTCTTT.

J is TRBJ1-2 and V is TRBV12-3 or TRBV12-4, with D possibly matching TRBD1 (6 bases). This CDR3 contains 12 residues. The V gene lost 8 bases and the J gene lost 4 bases, with 11 bases spanning the gap. CDR3 loop: CASSMDSYGYTF. The CDR3 bases are TGTGCCAGCTCTATGGACAGCTATGGCTACACCTTC.

With respect to this clone: Relative to the germline gene, one junction end is altered; a read error may explain this. V gene TRBV27 combines with J gene TRBJ1-1; 9 bases line up with TRBD1. This CDR3 spans 15 amino acids. Per germline, CDR1 MNHEY and CDR2 SMNVEV (reference sequence). The CDR3: CASSTTRQGGGLRVF. For the CDR3, the DNA is TGTGCCAGCAGTACAACCAGACAGGGGGGAGGCCTTCGCGTATTT.

The chain carries TRBV7-9 and TRBJ2-2; 8 nucleotides match TRBD1. This CDR3 contains 16 residues. The germline gives CDR1 SEHNR, CDR2 FQNEAQ (reference sequence). Losses at the gene ends were 6 bases for V and 1 base for J; bases not matched to a gene: 7. This CDR3 reads CASSRAQGGNTGELFF. Written as DNA, the CDR3 is TGTGCCAGCAGTCGGGCACAGGGGGGGAACACCGGGGAGCTGTTTTTT.

This chain uses TRBV2 with TRBJ1-2; unclear D gene. V shed 2 bases and J shed 7 bases, with 14 bases lying between them. Germline assignment: CDR1 SNHLY and CDR2 FYNNEI. The CDR3 is 14 amino acids. CDR3 sequence: CASSERGYQLGYTF. DNA of the CDR3: TGTGCCAGCAGTGAAAGAGGGTACCAGCTTGGCTACACCTTC.

The rearrangement links TRBV29-1 to TRBJ1-2; D perhaps matches TRBD1 (6 bases). This CDR3 is 12 amino acids long. Per the germline V gene, CDR1 is SQVTM and CDR2 is ANQGSEA. V dropped 7 bases and J dropped 5 bases, with 14 bases sitting between them. The CDR3 spells CSALTGSYGYTF. The CDR3 DNA follows: TGCAGCGCCCTGACAGGAAGTTATGGCTACACCTTC.

The rearrangement links TRBV25-1 to TRBJ1-1; D unresolved. The CDR3 runs 15 residues. Trimming took 7 bases from V and 1 from J, leaving 16 bases between them. CDR1 is MGHDK and CDR2 is SYGVNS in the germline V gene. CDR3 nucleotide sequence: TGTGCCAGCATAGCCTGGGGTGGAGGGAACACTGAAGCTTTCTTT. Amino acid sequence: CASIAWGGGNTEAFF.

The rearrangement joins TRBV29-1 to TRBJ2-7; possibly TRBD1 for D (5 bases). This CDR3 region has 13 residues. Germline loops: CDR1 SQVTM, CDR2 ANQGSEA. V lost 3 bases, J lost 0 bases, and 9 bases lay in between. The CDR3 DNA reads TGCAGCGTTGAGGAAGGGGACTCCTACGAGCAGTACTTC. Encoded protein: CSVEEGDSYEQYF.

The genes are TRBV6-6 and TRBJ2-2; TRBD2 matches at 12 bases. The CDR3 is 17 residues long. Losses at the gene ends were 5 bases for V and 2 bases for J; bases not matched to a gene: 6. The germline V gene has CDR1 MNHNY and CDR2 SVGAGI (reference sequence). The CDR3 spells CASSLLAGGLNTGELFF. Here the CDR3 DNA reads TGTGCCAGCAGTCTACTAGCGGGGGGACTTAACACCGGGGAGCTGTTTTTT.

The genes are TRBV5-4 and TRBJ2-5; D perhaps matches TRBD1 (6 bases). The V end lost 4 bases, the J end lost 3 bases, and 13 bases lay between the germline ends. Germline-derived CDR1 and CDR2 are SGHNT and YYREEE (reference sequence). This CDR3 spans 14 amino acids. CDR3 loop: CASSPWTEKETQYF. The CDR3 bases are TGTGCCAGCAGCCCCTGGACAGAGAAAGAGACCCAGTACTTC.

This clone occurred once. This rearrangement joins TRBV9 to TRBJ2-2; D may be TRBD2 (7 bases). Germline V gene data show CDR1 as SGDLS and CDR2 as YYNGEE. The CDR3 has 15 amino acids. V was shortened by 4 bases and J by 5 bases, with 15 bases between the two germline ends. CDR3 amino acids: CASSTGGGGTGELFF. CDR3 nucleotide sequence: TGTGCCAGCAGCACAGGAGGGGGAGGGACCGGGGAGCTGTTTTTT.

The chain couples TRBV19 to TRBJ2-2, with 14 bases that match TRBD2. CDR3 length: 18 amino acids. J lost 0 bases, V lost 4 bases, and 4 bases had no gene match. Per the germline V gene, CDR1 is LNHDA and CDR2 is SQIVND (reference sequence). The CDR3 protein is CASSNGLAGGSNTGELFF. CDR3 nucleotide sequence: TGTGCCAGTAGTAACGGACTAGCGGGGGGTTCGAACACCGGGGAGCTGTTTTTT. The entire variable domain, with the rest obtained from reference TRBV19 and TRBJ2-2, is as follows: DGGITQSPKYLFRKEGQNVTLSCEQNLNHDAMYWYRQDPGQGLRLIYYSQIVNDFQKGDIAEGYSVSREKKESFPLTVTSAQKNPTAFYLCASSNGLAGGSNTGELFFGEGSRLTVL.

The chain is built from TRBV7-2 and TRBJ1-6; perhaps TRBD1 as D (5 bases). There are 15 residues in the CDR3. The ends were cut back, 2 bases at V and 10 bases at J, with 15 bases in the middle. The germline V gene has CDR1 SGHTA and CDR2 FQGNSA. The CDR3 protein is CASSLPQGYGSPLHF. The CDR3 DNA sequence: TGTGCCAGCAGCTTACCCCAGGGATACGGGTCACCCCTCCACTTT.

The chain links TRBV2 to TRBJ1-1; TRBD1 aligns across 9 bases. The J segment lost 2 bases and the V segment lost 6 bases, leaving 10 bases of the junction unmatched. CDR1 is SNHLY, CDR2 FYNNEI, per germline. The CDR3 is made up of 16 amino acids. The DNA of the CDR3 is TGTGCCAGCAGGGGGACCGGGACAGGGTATAACACTGAAGCTTTCTTT. This sequence encodes CASRGTGTGYNTEAFF.

In its sample, this clone was seen a few times. The chain employs TRBV19 and TRBJ2-7; TRBD2 is a possible D gene (6 bases). The CDR3 loop spans 15 amino acids. The V end was cut by 0 bases, the J end by 5 bases, with 14 bases between. The germline CDR1 and CDR2 sequences are LNHDA and SQIVND (reference sequence). The CDR3 region has the DNA TGTGCCAGTAGTATAGAGGAGGGGCCAGGGAACGAGCAGTACTTC. It translates to CASSIEEGPGNEQYF.

The chain employs TRBV18 and TRBJ1-6; 8 bases match TRBD1. The V segment lost 6 bases and the J segment 6 bases; nucleotides outside the gene matches: 4. The CDR3 covers 14 residues. Germline CDR1 reads KGHSH; CDR2 reads LQKENI. CDR3 sequence: CASSLDRVNSPLHF. The CDR3 DNA reads TGTGCCAGCTCTTTGGACAGGGTTAATTCACCCCTCCACTTT.

This clone has a handful of counts. This rearrangement joins TRBV24-1 to TRBJ2-2; D is unresolved. CDR3 length equals 14 residues. Trimming shortened V by 2 bases and J by 7 bases, and 10 bases separated the two germline ends. Germline V gene data show CDR1 as KGHDR and CDR2 as SFDVKD. This chain's CDR3 is CATSDSRYGGELFF. In DNA, the CDR3 is TGTGCCACCAGTGATTCACGGTATGGCGGGGAGCTGTTTTTT.

The chain links TRBV6-4 to TRBJ2-2, with D possibly TRBD1 on 5 matching bases. This CDR3 contains 14 residues. Germline CDR1 and CDR2: MRHNA and SNTAGT. Trimming pared 8 bases from V and 7 bases from J, leaving 17 bases between. The CDR3 coding sequence is TGTGCCAGCGACTCTGGGGCAGGTTTCGGGGAGCTGTTTTTT. Translated: CASDSGAGFGELFF.

J is TRBJ2-3 and V is TRBV5-1, with D hard to call. Germline lookup yields CDR1 SGHRS and CDR2 YFSETQ. V lost 4 bases to trimming and J lost 6 bases, with 6 bases between them. CDR3 size: 11 residues. This CDR3 is CASSLLDTQYF. CDR3 coding DNA: TGCGCCAGCAGCCTTCTGGATACGCAGTATTTT. The full variable domain, in which reference TRBV5-1 and TRBJ2-3 provide the parts outside the CDR3, is KAGVTQTPRYLIKTRGQQVTLSCSPISGHRSVSWYQQTPGQGLQFLFEYFSETQRNKGNFPGRFSGRQFSNSRSEMNVSTLELGDSALYLCASSLLDTQYFGPGTRLTVL.

This clone was found a few times. This chain links TRBV11-3 with TRBJ2-3; TRBD1 matches 8 bases. Germline assignment: CDR1 SGHNT and CDR2 YENEEA. The CDR3 consists of 16 residues. With V trimmed by 0 bases and J by 5 bases, 7 bases remained unmatched. CDR3 DNA sequence: TGTGCCAGCAGCTTAGACACCGGCAGGGGGCGAGATACGCAGTATTTT. It is translated as CASSLDTGRGRDTQYF.

The chain recombines TRBV9 with TRBJ2-3; 13 nucleotides align to TRBD2. Germline-derived CDR1 and CDR2 are SGDLS and YYNGEE. The CDR3 loop spans 14 amino acids. Trimming at V came to 8 bases and at J to 3 bases, leaving 3 bases not matched to a gene. CDR3 in DNA: TGTGCCAGTACTAGCGGGGGGGTTACAGATACGCAGTATTTT. Translated: CASTSGGVTDTQYF.